These 8 T cell receptor beta chains were all obtained from the same sample, sequenced in a study of CD8 T cells in ankylosing spondylitis. Study-level points and caveats: A motif in TCR beta, a set of roughly eight highly homologous variants, appeared characteristic of ankylosing spondylitis blood.

TCRdb re-analysed the 5' RACE reads in MiXCR, keeping a single row per CDR3 protein. The sample has fewer than 500,000 distinct CDR3 sequences, 25% to 30% seen once. For these receptors, no antigen is known. Sequencing input: blood, either unsorted or a sorted T cell fraction (not recorded which). Receptors originate from a male donor with ankylosing spondylitis.

This chain uses TRBV12-3 or TRBV12-4 with TRBJ2-5; D is undetermined. V lost 0 bases and J 5 bases, leaving 4 bases between the germline ends. This CDR3 region has 12 residues. Written as DNA, the CDR3 is TGTGCCAGCAGTTTAGCCGTGGAGACCCAGTACTTC. Its protein is CASSLAVETQYF.

The rearrangement uses TRBV19 and TRBJ1-1; 7 positions agree with TRBD1. Looked up from germline, CDR1 is LNHDA and CDR2 is SQIVND (reference sequence). This CDR3 comprises 13 residues. Trimming removed 2 bases from V and 5 bases from J; junction bases left unmatched: 2. The CDR3: CASSITGETEAFF. The CDR3 bases are TGTGCCAGTAGTATAACAGGGGAGACTGAAGCTTTCTTT.

The chain uses TRBV5-1 and TRBJ1-1, with unresolved D. Germline V gene data show CDR1 as SGHRS and CDR2 as YFSETQ. This CDR3 has 14 residues. V gave up 0 bases and J gave up 1 base, with 7 bases separating them. As DNA, the CDR3 is TGCGCCAGCAGCTTGGCACACCCGAACACTGAAGCTTTCTTT. Protein sequence: CASSLAHPNTEAFF.

This clonotype came up many times. The chain has TRBV6-1 and TRBJ2-2, with 11 bases lining up with TRBD2. The CDR3 extends over 17 amino acids. J gave up 6 bases and V 0 bases, and 6 bases lay outside the gene matches. In germline, CDR1 is MNHNS, CDR2 SASEGT. Here the CDR3 DNA reads TGTGCCAGCAGTGAAGCGCTAATAGCGGGAGGGTCCGGGGAGCTGTTTTTT. This sequence encodes CASSEALIAGGSGELFF.

Many counts were recorded for this clonotype. The CDR3 DNA reads as TGCAGCGTTGATATGAGACAGGTCAATGAGCAGTTCTTC. Its protein product is CSVDMRQVNEQFF. The chain couples TRBV29-1 to TRBJ2-1; tentative D call: TRBD1 (6 bases). From germline, CDR1 is SQVTM and CDR2 ANQGSEA. CDR3 size: 13 residues. The germline V and J ends were trimmed by 3 bases and 6 bases, with 12 bases remaining between them.

V gene TRBV12-3 or TRBV12-4 combines with J gene TRBJ2-6; D gene ambiguous. The CDR3 has 15 amino acids. V was pared by 3 bases and J by 0 bases, with 6 bases between. CDR3 bases: TGTGCCAGCAGTTTCTACCTCTCTGGGGCCAACGTCCTGACTTTC. It specifies CASSFYLSGANVLTF.

Only a few counts were recorded for this clonotype. The chain combines TRBV5-1 with TRBJ1-6; D gene unclear. The CDR3 loop spans 13 amino acids. The ends were cut back, 0 bases at V and 10 bases at J, with 8 bases in the middle. Germline loops: CDR1 SGHRS, CDR2 YFSETQ. In DNA, the CDR3 is TGCGCCAGCAGCTTGGCCCCAGGCTCACCCCTCCACTTT. Protein sequence: CASSLAPGSPLHF. The whole variable domain, remainder taken from reference TRBV5-1 and TRBJ1-6, is KAGVTQTPRYLIKTRGQQVTLSCSPISGHRSVSWYQQTPGQGLQFLFEYFSETQRNKGNFPGRFSGRQFSNSRSEMNVSTLELGDSALYLCASSLAPGSPLHFGNGTRLTVT.

The table lists this clonotype with a few counts. V usage is TRBV6-5 and J usage is TRBJ2-5; D might be TRBD1 (6 bases). CDR1 is MNHEY and CDR2 is SVGAGI in the germline V gene. The CDR3 length is 15 residues. V was trimmed by 0 bases and J by 5 bases, leaving 13 bases between them. CDR3 DNA: TGTGCCAGCAGTTACTCTACAGGGACATGGGAGACCCAGTACTTC. Protein sequence: CASSYSTGTWETQYF.